These 2 T cell receptor beta chains share one sample of origin, sequenced in a study of T cell clones after liver transplantation. Repertoires were generated with immunoSEQ multiplex PCR, while TCRdb's copy carries only in-frame clones and drops some. The sample has 9,500 to 11,000 clones, 70% to 75% seen once. Sequencing was performed on CD4+ T cells from blood, taken around 2.5 years after liver transplant. The receptors derive from a human patient who received a liver transplant. Certain T cells may be donor cells from the graft.

The chain carries TRBV13 and TRBJ2-2; maybe TRBD2 (6 bases). Trimming cost V 3 bases and J 4 bases, with 15 bases left between them. Looked up from germline, CDR1 is PRHDT and CDR2 is FYEKMQ (reference sequence). This CDR3 contains 16 residues. CDR3 loop: CASSFLRQGGTGELFF. As DNA, the CDR3 is TGTGCCAGCAGCTTTTTGCGTCAGGGAGGCACCGGGGAGCTGTTTTTT.

The V call is TRBV29-1, the J call TRBJ2-1; TRBD2 matches 11 bases. The junction had 9 bases not matched to a gene; V was cut back by 7 bases and J by 7 bases. The CDR3 extends over 14 amino acids. Germline V gene data show CDR1 as SQVTM and CDR2 as ANQGSEA. CDR3 in amino acids: CSGGLAGPLNEQFF. The DNA for the CDR3 is TGCAGCGGAGGACTAGCGGGCCCCTTAAATGAGCAGTTCTTC.